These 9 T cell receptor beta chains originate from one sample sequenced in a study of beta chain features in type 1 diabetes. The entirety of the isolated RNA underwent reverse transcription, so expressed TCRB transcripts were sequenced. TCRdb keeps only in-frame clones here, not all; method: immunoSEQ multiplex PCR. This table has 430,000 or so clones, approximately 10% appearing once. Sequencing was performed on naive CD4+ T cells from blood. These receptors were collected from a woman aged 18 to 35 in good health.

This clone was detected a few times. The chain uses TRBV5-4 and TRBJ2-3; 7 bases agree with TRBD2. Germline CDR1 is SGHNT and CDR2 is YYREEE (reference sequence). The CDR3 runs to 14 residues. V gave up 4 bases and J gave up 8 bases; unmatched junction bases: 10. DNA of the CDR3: TGTGCCAGCAGCGGACTAGGCGGGCAGGGTACGCAGTATTTT. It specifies CASSGLGGQGTQYF. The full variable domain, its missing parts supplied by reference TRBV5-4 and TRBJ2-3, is ETGVTQSPTHLIKTRGQQVTLRCSSQSGHNTVSWYQQALGQGPQFIFQYYREEENGRGNFPPRFSGLQFPNYSSELNVNALELDDSALYLCASSGLGGQGTQYFGPGTRLTVL.

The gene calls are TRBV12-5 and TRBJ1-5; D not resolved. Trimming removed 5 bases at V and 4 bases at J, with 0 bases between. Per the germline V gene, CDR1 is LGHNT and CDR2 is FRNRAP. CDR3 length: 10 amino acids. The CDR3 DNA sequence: TGTGCTAGTGGTAATCAGCCCCAGCATTTT. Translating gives CASGNQPQHF.

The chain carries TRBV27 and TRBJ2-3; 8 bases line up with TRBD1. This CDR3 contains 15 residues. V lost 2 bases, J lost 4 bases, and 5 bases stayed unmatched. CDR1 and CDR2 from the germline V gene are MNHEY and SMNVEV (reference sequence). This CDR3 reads CASSLRTGLSDTQYF. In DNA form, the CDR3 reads TGTGCCAGCAGTTTAAGGACAGGGCTTTCAGATACGCAGTATTTT.

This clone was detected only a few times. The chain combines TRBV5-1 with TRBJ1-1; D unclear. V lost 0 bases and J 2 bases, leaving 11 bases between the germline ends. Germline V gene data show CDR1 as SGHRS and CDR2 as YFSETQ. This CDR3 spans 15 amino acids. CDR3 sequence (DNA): TGCGCCAGCAGCTTGGGAGTTCTAATTAACACTGAAGCTTTCTTT. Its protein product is CASSLGVLINTEAFF.

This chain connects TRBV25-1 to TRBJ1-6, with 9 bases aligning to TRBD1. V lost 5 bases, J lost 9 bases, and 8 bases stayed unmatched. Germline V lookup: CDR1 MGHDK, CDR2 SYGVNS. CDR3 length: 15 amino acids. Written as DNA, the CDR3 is TGTGCCAGCAGTAGGGGACAGGGTCTTAGTTCACCCCTCCACTTT. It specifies CASSRGQGLSSPLHF.

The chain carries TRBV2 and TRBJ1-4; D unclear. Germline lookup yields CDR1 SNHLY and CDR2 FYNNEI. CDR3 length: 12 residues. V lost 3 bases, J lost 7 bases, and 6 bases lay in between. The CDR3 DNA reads TGTGCCAGCAGTGACTTGGCTGAAAAACTGTTTTTT. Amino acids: CASSDLAEKLFF. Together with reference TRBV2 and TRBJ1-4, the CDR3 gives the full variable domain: EPEVTQTPSHQVTQMGQEVILRCVPISNHLYFYWYRQILGQKVEFLVSFYNNEISEKSEIFDDQFSVERPDGSNFTLKIRSTKLEDSAMYFCASSDLAEKLFFGSGTQLSVL.

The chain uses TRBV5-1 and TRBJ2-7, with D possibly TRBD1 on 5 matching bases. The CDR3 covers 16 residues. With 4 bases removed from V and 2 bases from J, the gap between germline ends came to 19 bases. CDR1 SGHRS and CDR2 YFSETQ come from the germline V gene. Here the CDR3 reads CASSRGRESLTYEQYF. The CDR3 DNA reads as TGCGCCAGCAGCAGGGGCCGCGAATCCTTAACCTACGAGCAGTACTTC.

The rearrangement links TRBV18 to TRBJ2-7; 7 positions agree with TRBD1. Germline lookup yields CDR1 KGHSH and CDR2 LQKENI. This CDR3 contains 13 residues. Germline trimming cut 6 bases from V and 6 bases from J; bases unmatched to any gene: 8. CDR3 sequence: CASSERDSGEQYV. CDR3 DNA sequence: TGTGCCAGCTCCGAGAGGGACAGCGGCGAGCAGTACGTC.

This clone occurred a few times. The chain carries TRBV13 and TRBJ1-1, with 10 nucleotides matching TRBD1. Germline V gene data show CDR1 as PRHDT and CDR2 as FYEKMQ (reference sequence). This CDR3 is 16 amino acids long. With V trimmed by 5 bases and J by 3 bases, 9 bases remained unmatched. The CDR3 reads CASSKTGGGKHTEAFF. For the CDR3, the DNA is TGTGCCAGCAGCAAGACAGGGGGCGGGAAACACACTGAAGCTTTCTTT.